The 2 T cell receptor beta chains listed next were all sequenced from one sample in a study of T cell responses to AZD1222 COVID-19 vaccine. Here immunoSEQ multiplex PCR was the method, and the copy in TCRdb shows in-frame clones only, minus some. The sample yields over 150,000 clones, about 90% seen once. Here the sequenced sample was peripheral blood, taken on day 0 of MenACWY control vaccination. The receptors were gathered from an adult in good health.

The CDR3 bases are TGTGCCAGTAGTATAGATCTTCCGGACAGGGTTAATCAGCCCCAGCATTTT. This sequence encodes CASSIDLPDRVNQPQHF. This chain connects TRBV19 to TRBJ1-5; TRBD1 agrees at 8 bases. The junction had 8 bases not matched to a gene; V was cut back by 0 bases and J by 4 bases. CDR3 length equals 17 residues. The germline CDR1 and CDR2 sequences are LNHDA and SQIVND (reference sequence).

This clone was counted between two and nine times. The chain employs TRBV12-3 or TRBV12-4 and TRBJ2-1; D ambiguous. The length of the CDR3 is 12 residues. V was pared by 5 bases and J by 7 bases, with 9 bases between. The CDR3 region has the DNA TGTGCCAGCAGTCCCACGGCAAATGAGCAGTTCTTC. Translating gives CASSPTANEQFF.